These 24 T cell receptor beta chains were all obtained from the same sample, sequenced in a study of regulatory T cells in long-lasting Graves disease. As to time point: newly diagnosed GD, antithyroid drugs for less than 3 months. PBMCs provided the RNA from which the TCR library was made. Relying on iRepertoire HTBI primers and Arm-PCR of CDR3 regions, the team built TCR beta libraries. TCRdb reprocessed the multiplex PCR reads via MiXCR and lists one record per CDR3 protein. The top ten hold 20% of the sample, which has about 330,000 distinct CDR3 sequences, around 15% seen once. A further study also used this sample, focusing on T cells in Graves' hyperthyroidism and ophthalmopathy.

The starting material was peripheral blood mononuclear cells (PBMCs), obtained at new diagnosis, from a patient treated with antithyroid drugs. These receptors originate from a woman younger than 35 with Graves disease.

This clonotype came up many times. The chain joins TRBV30 to TRBJ2-7; D is unclear. Germline loops: CDR1 GTSNPN, CDR2 SVGIG (reference sequence). V was shortened by 4 bases and J by 1 base, with 14 bases between the two germline ends. This CDR3 comprises 14 residues. This CDR3 is CAWTLKGLSYEQYF. In DNA, the CDR3 is TGTGCCTGGACCCTTAAGGGCCTTTCCTACGAGCAGTACTTC.

Note on this clonotype: This sequence is one base from a far larger clone and is likely a read error. The chain links TRBV20-1 to TRBJ2-5; 9 bases align to TRBD2. The CDR3 sequence is 14 residues long. CDR1 and CDR2 from the germline V gene are DFQATT and SNEGSKA (reference sequence). Written as DNA, the CDR3 is TGCAGTGCTGCTAGCGGGGCTACCTACAATGAGCTGTTCTTC. Translated, it gives CSAASGATYNELFF.

A few counts support this clonotype. The rearrangement links TRBV5-6 to TRBJ1-2, with TRBD1 as a possible D gene (5 bases). The V end was cut by 2 bases, the J end by 8 bases, with 10 bases between. The CDR3 is made up of 12 amino acids. Germline V gene sequence: CDR1 SGHDT, CDR2 YYEEEE. CDR3: CASSLIQGGYTF. The CDR3 bases are TGTGCCAGCAGCTTAATCCAGGGCGGCTACACCTTC.

This clonotype was seen just once. This chain connects TRBV12-3 or TRBV12-4 to TRBJ1-3; no firm D call. The CDR3 runs to 13 residues. V was shortened by 5 bases and J by 0 bases, with 5 bases between the two germline ends. CDR3: CASSTSSGNTIYF. The CDR3 coding sequence is TGTGCCAGCAGTACCTCCTCTGGAAACACCATATATTTT.

This clonotype was seen ten or more times. The gene calls are TRBV9 and TRBJ2-2; D might be TRBD2 (6 bases). With 4 bases removed from V and 4 bases from J, the gap between germline ends came to 17 bases. The CDR3 contains 16 residues. Germline values: CDR1 SGDLS, CDR2 YYNGEE. The CDR3 region has the DNA TGTGCCAGCAGCATTACAGCGGGTTCGGGCACCGGGGAGCTGTTTTTT. Translated: CASSITAGSGTGELFF.

As regards this clonotype: This sequence may be a read error, since a much larger clone differs from it by one base. The rearrangement uses TRBV2 and TRBJ1-1; D call uncertain. Germline assignment: CDR1 SNHLY and CDR2 FYNNEI. The CDR3 runs to 11 residues. CDR3 DNA sequence: TGTGCCAGCAGTGAAGAAGTGAGGGCTCTCTTT. It specifies CASSEEVRALF. The variable domain in full, completed from reference TRBV2 and TRBJ1-1, reads EPEVTQTPSHQVTQMGQEVILRCVPISNHLYFYWYRQILGQKVEFLVSFYNNEISEKSEIFDDQFSVERPDGSNFTLKIRSTKLEDSAMYFCASSEEVRALFGQGTRLTVV.

This clonotype showed up many times. The chain uses TRBV5-1 and TRBJ2-3; weak D call: TRBD1 (6 bases). V was shortened by 4 bases and J by 8 bases, with 20 bases between the two germline ends. Germline CDR1 is SGHRS and CDR2 is YFSETQ. The CDR3 length is 15 residues. The CDR3 nucleotides read TGCGCCAGCAGCACGTTGGACAGACCCCGGGGTACGCAGTATTTT. Residues: CASSTLDRPRGTQYF.

The table lists this clonotype with many counts. The chain combines TRBV7-9 with TRBJ1-5; D might be TRBD1 (6 bases). This CDR3 has 15 amino acids. Looked up from germline, CDR1 is SEHNR and CDR2 is FQNEAQ (reference sequence). Deletions cut 3 bases from V and 1 base from J, with 10 bases between. CDR3 in amino acids: CASSLGGQSNQPQHF. CDR3 in DNA: TGTGCCAGCAGCTTGGGGGGGCAGAGCAATCAGCCCCAGCATTTT.

The chain joins TRBV6-6 to TRBJ1-1; TRBD1 might be the D (5 bases). Germline CDR1 is MNHNY and CDR2 is SVGAGI (reference sequence). The CDR3 is 13 amino acids. V gave up 0 bases and J gave up 7 bases, with 9 bases separating them. The CDR3 DNA sequence: TGTGCCAGCAGTTACTCGTGGGGGGATGAAGCTTTCTTT. Amino acid sequence: CASSYSWGDEAFF.

This clonotype occurred many times. The rearrangement joins TRBV28 to TRBJ2-7; a weak D match, TRBD2 (7 bases). CDR1 and CDR2 from the germline V gene are MDHEN and SYDVKM. With 6 bases removed from V and 4 bases from J, the gap between germline ends came to 16 bases. This CDR3 spans 14 amino acids. The CDR3 loop reads CASSLARGPYEQYF. The CDR3 DNA reads as TGTGCCAGCAGCTTAGCGCGGGGGCCATACGAGCAGTACTTC.

Regarding this clonotype: A much larger clone sits a single nucleotide away, making a read error possible. V is TRBV28 and J is TRBJ1-1; D possibly corresponds to TRBD1 (5 bases). Trimming left V 5 bases short and J 7 bases short, with 14 bases between. Germline CDR1 reads MDHEN; CDR2 reads SYDVKM. CDR3 size: 13 residues. CDR3: CASSTRTGGEAFF. Written as DNA, the CDR3 is TGTGCCAGCAGTACACGGACGGGGGGTGAAGCTTTCTTT.

This clonotype was recorded many times. This chain connects TRBV2 to TRBJ1-6; D not resolved. Germline V gene data show CDR1 as SNHLY and CDR2 as FYNNEI. The ends were cut back, 6 bases at V and 7 bases at J, with 13 bases in the middle. The CDR3 is 14 residues long. CDR3 DNA sequence: TGTGCCAGCAGACATCCGGGATGGAATTCACCCCTCCACTTT. Translated: CASRHPGWNSPLHF.

This clonotype was recorded many times. This chain connects TRBV20-1 to TRBJ2-1, with 9 bases identical to TRBD2. The V segment lost 6 bases and the J segment 1 base; nucleotides outside the gene matches: 7. CDR1 DFQATT and CDR2 SNEGSKA come from the germline V gene (reference sequence). There are 15 residues in the CDR3. DNA for the CDR3: TGCAGTGCCAGTGATAGCGGGAGTTCCTACAATGAGCAGTTCTTC. Protein sequence: CSASDSGSSYNEQFF.

The table lists this clonotype with many counts. The chain employs TRBV11-1 and TRBJ2-7; 8 positions match TRBD2. CDR3 length: 15 amino acids. V was pared by 5 bases and J by 2 bases, with 8 bases of the junction left unmatched. Germline lookup yields CDR1 SGHAT and CDR2 FQDESV (reference sequence). The CDR3 loop is CASSGRTSPPYEQYF. In DNA form, the CDR3 reads TGTGCCAGCAGCGGCAGGACTAGCCCTCCCTACGAGCAGTACTTC.

This clonotype was seen repeatedly, ten times or more. V is TRBV30 and J is TRBJ1-1, with 8 bases matching TRBD1. This CDR3 contains 16 residues. Losses at the gene ends were 5 bases for V and 0 bases for J; bases not matched to a gene: 11. The germline V gene has CDR1 GTSNPN and CDR2 SVGIG (reference sequence). The CDR3 DNA reads as TGTGCCTGGGGTCCGGGACAGGAATTCTTGAACACTGAAGCTTTCTTT. It translates to CAWGPGQEFLNTEAFF.

The J gene is TRBJ2-2, the V gene TRBV6-1, with TRBD2 matching over 8 bases. CDR1 is MNHNS, CDR2 SASEGT, per germline. V was clipped by 2 bases and J by 7 bases; unmatched bases: 6. This CDR3 comprises 15 residues. The CDR3 sequence: CASSELRGVGGELFF. The CDR3 bases are TGTGCCAGCAGTGAATTGCGGGGGGTTGGCGGGGAGCTGTTTTTT.

Many counts were recorded for this clonotype. The chain links TRBV5-1 to TRBJ2-1, with TRBD2 identical over 8 bases. This CDR3 has 16 amino acids. The V gene end was trimmed by 7 bases and the J gene end by 0 bases; junction bases not matched to a gene: 9. In germline, CDR1 is SGHRS, CDR2 YFSETQ. CDR3 DNA sequence: TGCGCCAGCGGCGATTTAGCGGGAAGCTCCTACAATGAGCAGTTCTTC. Translated: CASGDLAGSSYNEQFF.

A few counts support this clonotype. The chain joins TRBV6-1 to TRBJ1-1, with TRBD1 identical over 8 bases. The germline CDR1 and CDR2 sequences are MNHNS and SASEGT. The CDR3 is made up of 19 amino acids. The junction had 18 bases not matched to a gene; V was cut back by 6 bases and J by 0 bases. This CDR3 is CASSWGLYRGRNMNTEAFF. CDR3 coding DNA: TGTGCCAGCAGCTGGGGGCTATACAGGGGGAGAAACATGAACACTGAAGCTTTCTTT.

This clonotype has at least ten counts. J is TRBJ2-2 and V is TRBV11-2; 7 bases fit TRBD1. The V gene end was trimmed by 5 bases and the J gene end by 6 bases; junction bases not matched to a gene: 33. This CDR3 is built from 23 residues. Per the germline V gene, CDR1 is SGHAT and CDR2 is FQNNGV. DNA for the CDR3: TGTGCCAGCAGCCTTAATGTTATGACTGGGACAGACACCCCGACGACGAGAGCCGGGGAGCTGTTTTTT. Its translation is CASSLNVMTGTDTPTTRAGELFF.

This clonotype has just a few counts. This chain links TRBV25-1 with TRBJ1-4; 9 bases align to TRBD1. Germline V gene lookup returns CDR1 MGHDK and CDR2 SYGVNS. The CDR3 is 18 residues long. The junction had 16 bases not matched to a gene; V was cut back by 3 bases and J by 8 bases. The CDR3 bases are TGTGCCAGCAGTGACTCTCGGGGACAGGGTTTTGTGGACGAAAAACTGTTTTTT. It translates to CASSDSRGQGFVDEKLFF.

This clonotype was seen at least ten times. The rearrangement links TRBV2 to TRBJ2-7, with a tentative D call TRBD2 (6 bases). This CDR3 contains 13 residues. Trimming cost V 6 bases and J 2 bases, with 11 bases left between them. Germline V gives CDR1 SNHLY, CDR2 FYNNEI. CDR3 sequence reads: CASRGDSAYEQYF. The CDR3 DNA sequence: TGTGCCAGCAGGGGGGACTCAGCCTACGAGCAGTACTTC.

This clonotype has a count of ten or more. J is TRBJ1-1 and V is TRBV11-2; a weak D match, TRBD1 (6 bases). CDR1 and CDR2 from the germline V gene are SGHAT and FQNNGV. The CDR3 loop spans 14 amino acids. V gave up 2 bases and J gave up 8 bases, with 15 bases separating them. CDR3 sequence (DNA): TGTGCCAGCAGCTTACCGGGGGGGCAGGCCGAAGCTTTCTTT. Amino acid sequence: CASSLPGGQAEAFF.

Many counts were recorded for this clonotype. This sequence joins TRBV6-5 and TRBJ1-5; 7 bases map to TRBD1. V trimming: 4 bases; J trimming: 1 base; junction bases outside the gene matches: 13. The germline CDR1 and CDR2 sequences are MNHEY and SVGAGI. The CDR3 loop spans 18 amino acids. The CDR3 DNA is TGTGCCAGCAGTTCAATACGACACAAGGACAGGAGCAATCAGCCCCAGCATTTT. Its protein is CASSSIRHKDRSNQPQHF.

A few counts support this clonotype. This chain's CDR3 is CASSPVPWPQHF. The DNA for the CDR3 is TGTGCCAGCAGTCCCGTCCCATGGCCCCAGCATTTT. The chain couples TRBV12-3 or TRBV12-4 to TRBJ1-5, with D uncertain. Trimming shortened V by 5 bases and J by 9 bases, and 11 bases separated the two germline ends. The CDR3 runs to 12 residues.